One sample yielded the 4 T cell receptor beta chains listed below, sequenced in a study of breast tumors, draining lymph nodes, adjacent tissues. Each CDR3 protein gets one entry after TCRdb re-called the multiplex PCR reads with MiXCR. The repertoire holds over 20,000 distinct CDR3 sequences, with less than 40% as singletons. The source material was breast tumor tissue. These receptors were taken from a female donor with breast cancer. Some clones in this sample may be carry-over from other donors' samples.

CDR3 nucleotide sequence: TGCAGTGCTAGAGTCCTAGACCTGACGGGGAATGGAAATGAGCAGTTCTTC. Residues: CSARVLDLTGNGNEQFF. This chain links TRBV20-1 with TRBJ2-1; perhaps TRBD2 as D (5 bases). The CDR3 loop spans 17 amino acids. V lost 1 base to trimming and J lost 7 bases, with 23 bases between them. CDR1 and CDR2 from the germline V gene are DFQATT and SNEGSKA (reference sequence).

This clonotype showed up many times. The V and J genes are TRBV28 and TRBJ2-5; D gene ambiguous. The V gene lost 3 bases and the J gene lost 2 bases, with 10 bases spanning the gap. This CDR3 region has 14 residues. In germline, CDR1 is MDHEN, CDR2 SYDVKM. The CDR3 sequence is CASSFWAGQETQYF. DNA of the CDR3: TGTGCCAGCAGTTTCTGGGCAGGACAAGAGACCCAGTACTTC. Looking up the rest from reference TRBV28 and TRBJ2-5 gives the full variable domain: DVKVTQSSRYLVKRTGEKVFLECVQDMDHENMFWYRQDPGLGLRLIYFSYDVKMKEKGDIPEGYSVSREKKERFSLILESASTNQTSMYLCASSFWAGQETQYFGPGTRLLVL.

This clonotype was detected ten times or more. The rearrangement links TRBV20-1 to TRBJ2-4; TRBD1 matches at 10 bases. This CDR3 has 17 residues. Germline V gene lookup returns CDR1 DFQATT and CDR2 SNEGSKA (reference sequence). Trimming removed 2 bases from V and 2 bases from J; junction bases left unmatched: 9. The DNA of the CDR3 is TGCAGTGCTAGAACCCGACAGGGGGCGCATACCAAAAACATTCAGTACTTC. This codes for CSARTRQGAHTKNIQYF.

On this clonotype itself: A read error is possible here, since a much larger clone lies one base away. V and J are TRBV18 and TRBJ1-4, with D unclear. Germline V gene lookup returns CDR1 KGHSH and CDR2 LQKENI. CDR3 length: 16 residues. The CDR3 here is CASPPGSLSTNEKLFF. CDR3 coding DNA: TGTGCCAGCCCACCCGGGAGCTTATCAACTAATGAAAAACTGTTTTTT.